The 7 T cell receptor beta chains listed next were all sequenced from one sample in a study of CD8 T cells in ankylosing spondylitis. MiXCR was run by TCRdb on the 5' RACE reads, yielding one entry per CDR3 protein. The sample lists 200,000 or so distinct CDR3 sequences; 10% to 15% were seen once. The specimen sequenced was blood, either unsorted or a sorted T cell fraction (not recorded which). These receptors were collected from a female donor with ankylosing spondylitis or in good health (not recorded which).

This clonotype was detected ten times or more. The chain couples TRBV12-3 or TRBV12-4 to TRBJ2-3; the D is unclear. V lost 5 bases to trimming and J lost 14 bases, with 17 bases between them. The CDR3 length is 12 residues. This chain's CDR3 is CASSARHGLRYF. The DNA for the CDR3 is TGTGCCAGCAGTGCCAGACACGGTTTAAGGTATTTT.

The chain uses TRBV12-3 or TRBV12-4 and TRBJ2-1; 14 nucleotides align to TRBD2. The junction had 11 bases not matched to a gene; V was cut back by 6 bases and J by 4 bases. The CDR3 is 18 amino acids. The CDR3 reads CASRARGTSGSPYNEQFF. CDR3 DNA: TGTGCCAGCAGAGCTCGGGGGACTAGCGGGAGTCCTTACAATGAGCAGTTCTTC.

For this clonotype: A single base separates this from a much larger clone, so it may be a read error. The chain links TRBV7-2 to TRBJ2-1; 11 positions match TRBD2. The CDR3 spans 15 residues. Looked up from germline, CDR1 is SGHTA and CDR2 is FQGNSA. The CDR3 reads CACSSLGTSGREQFF. The CDR3 DNA reads as TGTGCCTGCAGCTCACTCGGGACTAGCGGACGGGAGCAGTTCTTC.

This clonotype has a count of ten or more. The rearrangement links TRBV28 to TRBJ2-1; no definite D call. Germline V CDR1 and CDR2: MDHEN, SYDVKM. CDR3 length equals 18 residues. Trimming left V 3 bases short and J 5 bases short, with 23 bases between. The CDR3 is CASSFLSGKVGKNNEQFF. The CDR3 DNA is TGTGCCAGCAGTTTTTTGTCGGGCAAAGTTGGGAAGAACAATGAGCAGTTCTTC.

The sample holds many counts of this clonotype. The V call is TRBV3-1, the J call TRBJ2-6; 7 bases match TRBD1. Germline V gives CDR1 LGHDT, CDR2 YNNKEL (reference sequence). V trimming: 3 bases; J trimming: 4 bases; junction bases outside the gene matches: 3. The CDR3 has 15 amino acids. CDR3 DNA: TGTGCCAGCAGCCAGACAGGGCGCGGGGCCAACGTCCTGACTTTC. This translates into CASSQTGRGANVLTF.

This clonotype was counted ten times or more. V usage is TRBV11-2 and J usage is TRBJ1-5, with D possibly TRBD1 on 5 matching bases. The germline V gene has CDR1 SGHAT and CDR2 FQNNGV. Between the trimmed V and J ends, which lost 5 bases and 2 bases, there was a span of 13 bases. The CDR3 totals 15 residues. The CDR3 nucleotides read TGTGCCAGCAGCCCCGACAGCCTGGGCAATCAGCCCCAGCATTTT. Protein: CASSPDSLGNQPQHF.

The table lists this clonotype with a few counts. The V gene is TRBV28, the J gene TRBJ2-3; TRBD2 matches at 8 bases. Trimming took 6 bases from V and 6 from J; bases not matched to a gene: 11. The CDR3 covers 15 residues. The germline gives CDR1 MDHEN, CDR2 SYDVKM. The CDR3, as DNA: TGTGCCAGCAGGGGCCAAGGAGCGGGAGACGATACGCAGTATTTT. Translated, it gives CASRGQGAGDDTQYF.